Below, 5 T cell receptor beta chains from the same sample are listed, as sequenced in a study of OX40 agonist ivuxolimab in advanced cancers. Data came from immunoSEQ multiplex PCR; TCRdb stores just in-frame clones and leaves some out. Of tens of thousands of clones listed, roughly nine tenths were seen once; the top ten hold around 13%. The sequences come from CD4+ or CD8+ T cells sorted from blood, collected in a trial of the OX40 agonist ivuxolimab. These receptors all stem from an adult with an advanced solid tumor such as melanoma, head and neck, liver or kidney cancer.

The CDR3 spells CSASRPTEAFF. Written as DNA, the CDR3 is TGCAGTGCTAGTCGCCCCACTGAAGCTTTCTTT. J is TRBJ1-1 and V is TRBV20-1; D is ambiguous. Trimming shortened V by 3 bases and J by 4 bases, and 6 bases separated the two germline ends. Germline values: CDR1 DFQATT, CDR2 SNEGSKA (reference sequence). The CDR3 spans 11 residues.

The V gene is TRBV6-6, the J gene TRBJ2-3; D unresolved. With 2 bases removed from V and 2 bases from J, the gap between germline ends came to 5 bases. This CDR3 has 13 amino acids. CDR1 is MNHNY and CDR2 is SVGAGI in the germline V gene (reference sequence). The CDR3 coding sequence is TGTGCCAGCAGTTACCAGTACACAGATACGCAGTATTTT. Its protein is CASSYQYTDTQYF.

The rearrangement uses TRBV9 and TRBJ2-2, with D perhaps matching TRBD2 (6 bases). The CDR3 length is 17 residues. The V gene's germline CDR1 is SGDLS and CDR2 YYNGEE. The V gene lost 0 bases and the J gene lost 4 bases, with 16 bases spanning the gap. The CDR3 DNA is TGTGCCAGCAGCGTAGATTGGGCGCCCGGGGGCACCGGGGAGCTGTTTTTT. It encodes CASSVDWAPGGTGELFF.

The table lists this clone with a count of one. The CDR3 spells CASSLVGDSKYF. DNA of the CDR3: TGTGCCAGCAGCTTAGTAGGGGACAGTAAGTACTTC. The rearrangement links TRBV11-2 to TRBJ2-5; the match to TRBD1 covers 7 bases. The V gene end was trimmed by 1 base and the J gene end by 12 bases; junction bases not matched to a gene: 5. This CDR3 region has 12 residues. Germline CDR1 is SGHAT and CDR2 is FQNNGV.

The chain uses TRBV6-1 and TRBJ2-3, with 11 bases that match TRBD2. This CDR3 region has 14 residues. Germline V gene sequence: CDR1 MNHNS, CDR2 SASEGT. Trimming cost V 7 bases and J 7 bases; bases outside gene matches: 7. This CDR3 reads CASTLAGGRHTQYF. The CDR3 coding sequence is TGTGCCAGCACTCTAGCGGGGGGCCGGCATACGCAGTATTTT.